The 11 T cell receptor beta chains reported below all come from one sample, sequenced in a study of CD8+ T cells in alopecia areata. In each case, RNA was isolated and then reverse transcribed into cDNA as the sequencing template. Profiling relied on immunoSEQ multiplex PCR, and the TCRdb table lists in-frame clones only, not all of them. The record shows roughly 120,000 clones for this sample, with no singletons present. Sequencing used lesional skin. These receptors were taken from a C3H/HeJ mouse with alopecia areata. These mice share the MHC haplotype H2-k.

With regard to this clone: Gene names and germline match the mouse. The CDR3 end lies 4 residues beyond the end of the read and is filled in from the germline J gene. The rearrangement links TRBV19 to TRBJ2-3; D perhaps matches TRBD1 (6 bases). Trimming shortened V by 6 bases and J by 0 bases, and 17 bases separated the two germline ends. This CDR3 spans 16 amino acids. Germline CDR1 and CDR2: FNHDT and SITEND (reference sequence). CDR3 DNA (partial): TGTGCCAGCATTATCGGGACAACAAGTAGTGCAGAA. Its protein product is CASIIGTTSSAE. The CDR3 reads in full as CASIIGTTSSAETLYF.

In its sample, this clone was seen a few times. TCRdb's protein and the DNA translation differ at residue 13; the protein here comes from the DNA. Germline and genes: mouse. This chain's CDR3 is CASSLSGTASGNTLYF. Incomplete CDR3 DNA: TGTGCCAGCTCTCTTTCCGGGACAGCTTCTGGAAATACG. The chain uses TRBV12-1 and TRBJ1-3; 7 bases line up with TRBD1. The read is 3 residues too short to cover the CDR3 end, so that end is filled in from the germline J gene. The CDR3 covers 16 residues. In germline, CDR1 is SGHSN, CDR2 HYEKVE. After removal of 1 base from V and 0 bases from J, the junction contained 5 bases not matched to a gene.

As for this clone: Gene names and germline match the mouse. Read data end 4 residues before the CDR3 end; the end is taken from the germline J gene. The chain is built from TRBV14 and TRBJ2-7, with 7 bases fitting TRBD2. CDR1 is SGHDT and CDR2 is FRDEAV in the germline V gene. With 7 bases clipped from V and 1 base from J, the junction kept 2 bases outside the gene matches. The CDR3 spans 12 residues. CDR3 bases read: TGTGCCAGCTGGGGGGTTTCCTAT. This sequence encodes CASWGVSY. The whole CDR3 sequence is CASWGVSYEQYF.

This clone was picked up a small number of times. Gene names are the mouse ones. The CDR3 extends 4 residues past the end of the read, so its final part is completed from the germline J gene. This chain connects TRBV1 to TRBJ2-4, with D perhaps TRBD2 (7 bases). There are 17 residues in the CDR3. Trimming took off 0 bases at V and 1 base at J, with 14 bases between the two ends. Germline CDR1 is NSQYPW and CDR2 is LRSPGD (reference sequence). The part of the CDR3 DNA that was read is TGCACCTGCAGTGCAGATCGGGGGGCGCGAGGTCAAAAC. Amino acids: CTCSADRGARGQN. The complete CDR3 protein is CTCSADRGARGQNTLYF.

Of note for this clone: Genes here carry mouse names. The CDR3: CTCSAESGGAIEDTQYF. CDR3 bases read: TGCACCTGCAGTGCAGAAAGCGGGGGGGCGATAGAAGAC. This rearrangement joins TRBV1 to TRBJ2-5; 8 bases are a match to TRBD2. The missing CDR3 end, 4 residues past where the read stops, is filled in from the germline J gene. CDR3 length equals 17 residues. Germline assignment: CDR1 NSQYPW and CDR2 LRSPGD (reference sequence). The complete variable domain, with remaining parts taken from reference TRBV1 and TRBJ2-5, reads VTLLEQNPRWRLVPRGQAVNLRCILKNSQYPWMSWYQQDLQKQLQWLFTLRSPGDKEVKSLPGADYLATRVTDTELRLQVANMSQGRTLYCTCSAESGGAIEDTQYFGPGTRLLVL.

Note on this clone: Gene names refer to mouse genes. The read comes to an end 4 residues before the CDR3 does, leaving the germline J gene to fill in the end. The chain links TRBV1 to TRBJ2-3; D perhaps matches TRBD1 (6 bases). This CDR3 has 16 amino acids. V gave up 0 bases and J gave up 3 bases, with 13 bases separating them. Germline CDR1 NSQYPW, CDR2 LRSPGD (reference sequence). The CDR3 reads CTCSADRGKVAETLYF. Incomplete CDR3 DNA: TGCACCTGCAGTGCAGATAGGGGGAAAGTGGCAGAA. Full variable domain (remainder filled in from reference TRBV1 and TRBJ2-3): VTLLEQNPRWRLVPRGQAVNLRCILKNSQYPWMSWYQQDLQKQLQWLFTLRSPGDKEVKSLPGADYLATRVTDTELRLQVANMSQGRTLYCTCSADRGKVAETLYFGSGTRLTVL.

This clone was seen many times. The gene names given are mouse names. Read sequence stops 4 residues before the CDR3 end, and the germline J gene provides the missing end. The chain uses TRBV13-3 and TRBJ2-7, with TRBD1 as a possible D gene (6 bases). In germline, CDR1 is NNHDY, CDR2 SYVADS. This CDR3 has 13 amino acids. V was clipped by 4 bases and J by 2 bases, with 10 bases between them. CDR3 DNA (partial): TGTGCCAGCAGTTTCGACAGGACCTAT. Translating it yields CASSFDRTY. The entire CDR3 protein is CASSFDRTYEQYF.

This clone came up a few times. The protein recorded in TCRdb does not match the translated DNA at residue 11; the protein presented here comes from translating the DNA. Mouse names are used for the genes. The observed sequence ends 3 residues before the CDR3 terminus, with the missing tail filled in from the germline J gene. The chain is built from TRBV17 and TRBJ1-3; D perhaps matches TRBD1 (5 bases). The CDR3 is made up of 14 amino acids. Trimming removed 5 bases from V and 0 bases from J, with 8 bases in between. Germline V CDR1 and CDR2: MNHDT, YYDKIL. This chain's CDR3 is CASSRDSSGNTLYF. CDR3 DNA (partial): TGTGCTAGCAGTCGCGACAGTTCTGGAAATACG.

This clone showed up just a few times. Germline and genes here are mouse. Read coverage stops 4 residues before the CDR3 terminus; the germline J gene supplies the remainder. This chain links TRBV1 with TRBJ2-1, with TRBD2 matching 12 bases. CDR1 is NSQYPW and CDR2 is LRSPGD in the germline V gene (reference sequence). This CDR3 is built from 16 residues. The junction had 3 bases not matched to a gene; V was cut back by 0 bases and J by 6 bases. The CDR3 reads CTCSAEGLGGLAEQFF. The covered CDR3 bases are TGCACCTGCAGTGCAGAGGGACTGGGGGGTCTTGCT.

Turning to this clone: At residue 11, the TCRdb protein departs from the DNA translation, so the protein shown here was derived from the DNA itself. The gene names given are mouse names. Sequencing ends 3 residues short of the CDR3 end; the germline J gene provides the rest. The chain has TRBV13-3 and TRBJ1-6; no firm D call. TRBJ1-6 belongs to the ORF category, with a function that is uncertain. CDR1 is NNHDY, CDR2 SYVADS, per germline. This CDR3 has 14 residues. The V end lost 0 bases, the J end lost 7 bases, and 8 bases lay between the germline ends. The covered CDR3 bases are TGTGCCAGCAGTGATGAGCAGCCGAATTCGCCC. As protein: CASSDEQPNSP. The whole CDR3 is CASSDEQPNSPLYF.

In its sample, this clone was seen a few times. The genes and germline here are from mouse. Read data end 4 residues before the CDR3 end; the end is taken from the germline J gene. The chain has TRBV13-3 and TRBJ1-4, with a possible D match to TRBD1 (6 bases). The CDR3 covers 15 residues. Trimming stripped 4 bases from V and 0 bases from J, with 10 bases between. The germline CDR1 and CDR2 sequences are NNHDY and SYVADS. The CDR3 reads CASSRQEISNERLFF. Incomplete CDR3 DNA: TGTGCCAGCAGTAGACAGGAGATTTCCAACGAA.